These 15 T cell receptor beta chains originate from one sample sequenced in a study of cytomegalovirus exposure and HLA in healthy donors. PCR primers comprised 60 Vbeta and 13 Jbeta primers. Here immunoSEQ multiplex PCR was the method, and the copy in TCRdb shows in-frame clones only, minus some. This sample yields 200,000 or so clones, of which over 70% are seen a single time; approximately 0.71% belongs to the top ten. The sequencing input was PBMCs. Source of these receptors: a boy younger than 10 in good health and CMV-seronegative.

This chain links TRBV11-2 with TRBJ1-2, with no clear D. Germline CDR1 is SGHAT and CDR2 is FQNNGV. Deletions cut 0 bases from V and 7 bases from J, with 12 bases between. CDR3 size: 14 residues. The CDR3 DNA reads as TGTGCCAGCAGCTTAGATGTGAAGGGAGGTGGCTACACCTTC. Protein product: CASSLDVKGGGYTF.

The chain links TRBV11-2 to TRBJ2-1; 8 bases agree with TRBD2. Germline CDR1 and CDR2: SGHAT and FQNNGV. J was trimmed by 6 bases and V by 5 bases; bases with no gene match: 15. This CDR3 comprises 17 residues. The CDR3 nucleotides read TGTGCCAGCAGCGCTACATTAAGCGGGAGAGGAGGCAATGAGCAGTTCTTC. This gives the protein CASSATLSGRGGNEQFF.

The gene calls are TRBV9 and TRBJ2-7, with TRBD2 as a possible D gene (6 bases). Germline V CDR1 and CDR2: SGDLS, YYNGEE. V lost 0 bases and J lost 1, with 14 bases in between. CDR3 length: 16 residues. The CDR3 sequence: CASSVGQRRESYEQYF. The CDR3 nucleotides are TGTGCCAGCAGCGTAGGCCAGCGGAGGGAATCCTACGAGCAGTACTTC.

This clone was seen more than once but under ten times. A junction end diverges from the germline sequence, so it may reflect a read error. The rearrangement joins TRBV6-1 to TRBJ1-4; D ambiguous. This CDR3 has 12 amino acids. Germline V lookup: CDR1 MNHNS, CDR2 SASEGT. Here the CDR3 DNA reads TGTGCCAGCAGGGAAGGCGATGAAAAACTGTTTTTT. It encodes CASREGDEKLFF.

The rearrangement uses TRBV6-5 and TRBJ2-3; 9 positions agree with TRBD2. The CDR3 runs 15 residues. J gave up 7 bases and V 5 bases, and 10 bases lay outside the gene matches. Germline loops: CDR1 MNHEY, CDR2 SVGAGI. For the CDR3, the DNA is TGTGCCAGCAGTCAGCGGGAGGCCGTGGTGAATACGCAGTATTTT. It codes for CASSQREAVVNTQYF.

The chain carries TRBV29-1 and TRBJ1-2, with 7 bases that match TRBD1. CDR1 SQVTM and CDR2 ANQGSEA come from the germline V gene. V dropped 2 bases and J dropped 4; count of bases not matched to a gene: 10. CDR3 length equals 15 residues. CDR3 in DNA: TGCAGCGTTGAAAAAAAGGGGGCCGGGGGCTATGGCTACACCTTC. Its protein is CSVEKKGAGGYGYTF.

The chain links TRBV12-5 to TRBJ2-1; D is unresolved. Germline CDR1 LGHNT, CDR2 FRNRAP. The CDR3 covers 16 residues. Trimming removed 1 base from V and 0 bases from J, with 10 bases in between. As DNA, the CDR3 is TGTGCTAGTGGTTTGGGAATTTTGAGCTCCTACAATGAGCAGTTCTTC. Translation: CASGLGILSSYNEQFF.

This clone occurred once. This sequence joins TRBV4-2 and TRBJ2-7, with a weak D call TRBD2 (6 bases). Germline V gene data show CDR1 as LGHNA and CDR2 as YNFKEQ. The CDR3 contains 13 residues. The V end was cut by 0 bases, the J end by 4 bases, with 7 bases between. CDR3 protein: CASSQDGGYEQYF. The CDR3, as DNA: TGTGCCAGCAGCCAAGATGGGGGGTACGAGCAGTACTTC.

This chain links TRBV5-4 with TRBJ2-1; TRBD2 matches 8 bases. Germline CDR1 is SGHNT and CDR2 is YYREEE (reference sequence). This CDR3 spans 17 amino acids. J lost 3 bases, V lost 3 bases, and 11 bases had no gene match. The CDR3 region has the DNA TGTGCCAGCAGCTACCTCGGCGGGGGGACCGTCTACAATGAGCAGTTCTTC. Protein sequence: CASSYLGGGTVYNEQFF.

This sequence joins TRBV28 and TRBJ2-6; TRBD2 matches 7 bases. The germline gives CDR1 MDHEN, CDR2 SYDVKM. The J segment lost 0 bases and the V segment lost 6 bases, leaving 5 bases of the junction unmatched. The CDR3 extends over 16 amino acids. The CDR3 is CASSASGPSGANVLTF. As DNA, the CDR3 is TGTGCCAGCAGCGCTAGCGGCCCCTCTGGGGCCAACGTCCTGACTTTC.

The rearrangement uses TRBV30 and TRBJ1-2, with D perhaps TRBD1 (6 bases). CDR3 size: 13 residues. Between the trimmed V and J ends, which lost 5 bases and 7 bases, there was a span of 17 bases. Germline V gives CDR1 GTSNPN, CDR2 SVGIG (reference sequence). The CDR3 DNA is TGTGCCTGGCATCAGGGGCTGGGGGCTGGCTACACCTTC. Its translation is CAWHQGLGAGYTF.

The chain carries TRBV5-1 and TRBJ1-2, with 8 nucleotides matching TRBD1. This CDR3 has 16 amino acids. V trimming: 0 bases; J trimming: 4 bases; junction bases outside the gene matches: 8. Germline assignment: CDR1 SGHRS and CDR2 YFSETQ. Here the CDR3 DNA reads TGCGCCAGCAGCTTGGCCCGGGACAGGTTATTCTATGGCTACACCTTC. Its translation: CASSLARDRLFYGYTF.

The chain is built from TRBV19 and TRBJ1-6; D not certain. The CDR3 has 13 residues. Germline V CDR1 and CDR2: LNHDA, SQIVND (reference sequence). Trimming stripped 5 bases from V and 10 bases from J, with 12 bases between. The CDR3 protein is CASSFGDRSPLHF. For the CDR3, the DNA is TGTGCCAGTAGTTTCGGGGATCGCTCACCCCTCCACTTT.

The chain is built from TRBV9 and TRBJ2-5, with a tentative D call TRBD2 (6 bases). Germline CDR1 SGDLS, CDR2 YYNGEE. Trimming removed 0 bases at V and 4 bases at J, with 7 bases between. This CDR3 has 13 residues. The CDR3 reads CASSVVGGETQYF. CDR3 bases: TGTGCCAGCAGCGTAGTCGGGGGAGAGACCCAGTACTTC.

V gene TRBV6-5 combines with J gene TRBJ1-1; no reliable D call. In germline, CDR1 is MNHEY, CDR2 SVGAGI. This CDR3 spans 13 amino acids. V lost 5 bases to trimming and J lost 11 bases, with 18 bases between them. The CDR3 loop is CASSPGSRIRAFF. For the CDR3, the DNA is TGTGCCAGCAGTCCCGGGTCTCGGATCCGGGCTTTCTTT.